Detailed here is one T cell receptor beta chain. Its target is not known. The data were obtained in a study of shared clonotypes between healthy human individuals. General study results and limits: Exclusively blood specimens were collected; tissue repertoires likely differ. Sequencing depth was a factor that was expected to affect clonotype sharing among donors.

V shed 5 bases and J shed 0 bases, with 14 bases lying between them. CDR1 MDHEN and CDR2 SYDVKM come from the germline V gene. CDR3 length equals 15 residues. Samples underwent the assay at deep level. TCRdb's copy holds only in-frame clones and misses some; the assay was immunoSEQ multiplex PCR. Of around 500,000 clones detected, approximately 81% appear once; the ten largest clones hold 12%. The TCR sequence derives from a woman in her 40s in good health. Some clones in this sample may be carry-over from other donors' samples. The chain recombines TRBV28 with TRBJ2-7; D perhaps matches TRBD1 (5 bases). Sequencing was performed on PBMCs. The CDR3 bases are TGTGCCAGCAGTACCCTGGGGCAGGACTCCTACGAGCAGTACTTC. Translating it yields CASSTLGQDSYEQYF.